Included here is one TCR beta chain sequence, with context. What it binds is unknown. The CDR3 is cut off 3 residues early in the read; its end comes from the germline J gene. These data are taken from a study of T cells in women clearing cervical HPV infection. Looking at the study overall: HLA type could not be excluded as a confounder. Study observations and caveats: Each sample's T-cell count was unknown, possibly confounding richness. CIN3+ cases had significantly higher TCR repertoire richness than controls, but evenness did not differ.

immunoSEQ multiplex PCR used an average of roughly 1,100 ng genomic DNA. Clones were read by immunoSEQ multiplex PCR, and TCRdb kept only the in-frame ones, dropping some. This listing includes roughly 38,000 clones. CDR3 size: 17 residues. Germline trimming cut 2 bases from V and 0 bases from J; bases unmatched to any gene: 6. From germline, CDR1 is SGHRS and CDR2 YFSETQ. Source material: blood buffy coat. The V gene is TRBV5-1, the J gene TRBJ2-1, with TRBD2 identical over 9 bases. The origin of this receptor is a woman aged 18 to 75 with a cervical HPV16 infection that either progressed to CIN3+ or cleared (not recorded which). The CDR3 reads CASSFQTSGSSYNEQFF. The part of the CDR3 DNA that was read is TGCGCCAGCAGCTTTCAGACTAGCGGAAGCTCCTACAATGAG.